The rows below give T cell receptor beta chains drawn from one sample of a study of Ad26.COV2.S vaccination and SARS-CoV-2 variants. Using immunoSEQ multiplex PCR, the repertoire was profiled, and TCRdb retains in-frame clones only, with some absent. In the table there are some 370,000 clones, under 90% of which are singletons. The sequenced sample was peripheral blood, obtained in a trial of Ad26.COV2.S vaccine versus placebo. Receptor source: a person aged 18-60 years who received the Ad26.COV2.S COVID-19 vaccine or a placebo. The CDR3 runs from the conserved cysteine through the conserved F or W. The D gene is left open where the match is weak. The size field is filled for only some rows; it gives once, few, many or a size class.

d_gene	j_gene	v_gene	abundance	CDR3nt	CDR3aa
-	TRBJ1-2	TRBV24-1	-	TGTGCCACCAGTGATTTCAAGGGAGGGAGGACAGATGGCTACACCTTC	CATSDFKGGRTDGYTF
-	TRBJ2-3	TRBV14	-	TGTGCCAGCAGCCAAGAACTTGATGGGTCCCGTTATTTT	CASSQELDGSRYF
-	TRBJ1-4	TRBV10-2	-	TGCGCCAGCAGTGATTCGTTTTATGAAAAACTGTTTTTT	CASSDSFYEKLFF
-	TRBJ2-7	TRBV21-1	-	TGTGCCAGCAGCAAAGCGTGGGGACATCTAACCTACGAGCAGTACTTC	CASSKAWGHLTYEQYF
-	TRBJ2-7	TRBV12-5	-	TGTGCTAGTGCCCCAGGGGGGGGTTACGAGCAGTACTTC	CASAPGGGYEQYF
TRBD1	TRBJ2-7	TRBV7-2	-	TGTGCCAGCAGCTTATTGGGGACAGGAGTCTACGAGCAGTACTTC	CASSLLGTGVYEQYF
-	TRBJ2-2	TRBV5-6	-	TGTGCCAGCACCGTCACAGGGTATGCCGGGGAGCTGTTTTTT	CASTVTGYAGELFF
-	TRBJ2-7	TRBV18	-	TGTGCCAGCTCACCCCTAGGGTCCAGCTCCTACGAGCAGTACTTC	CASSPLGSSSYEQYF
-	TRBJ2-7	TRBV7-9	-	TGTGCCAGCAGCTCGATTCAGGGTACCTCCTACGAGCAGTACTTC	CASSSIQGTSYEQYF
-	TRBJ2-2	TRBV7-9	few	TGTGCCAGCACCTACAACACCGGGGAGCTGTTTTTT	CASTYNTGELFF
-	TRBJ1-2	TRBV4-2	few	TGTGCCAGCAGCCAAGATAGGGACGGGTTTAACTATGGCTACACCTTC	CASSQDRDGFNYGYTF
-	TRBJ1-1	TRBV11-3	-	TGTGCCAGCAGCCTTACGAGGACTGAAGCTTTCTTT	CASSLTRTEAFF
-	TRBJ2-5	TRBV19	-	TGTGCCAGTAGTATCTCTAATCTGGGGTCACAAGAGACCCAGTACTTC	CASSISNLGSQETQYF
TRBD2	TRBJ2-7	TRBV11-1	-	TGTGCCAGCAGCTTAAGCGGGAGTGTATCCTACGAGCAGTACTTC	CASSLSGSVSYEQYF
-	TRBJ2-7	TRBV19	few	TGTGCCAGTAGTATAGAGGCAAGGCCAGCGTACGAGCAGTACTTC	CASSIEARPAYEQYF
-	TRBJ1-1	TRBV18	-	TGTGCCAGCTCACCACCGAGTGGACAGTTACGAACGGGGACTGAAGCTTTCTTT	CASSPPSGQLRTGTEAFF
TRBD2	TRBJ2-1	TRBV4-1	-	TGCGCCAGCAGCCAACCTGGCCCGCCGTTCGGACTAGCGGATGAGCAGTTCTTC	CASSQPGPPFGLADEQFF
-	TRBJ2-5	TRBV18	-	TGTGCCAGCTCACCGATACCCAAAGAGACCCAGTACTTC	CASSPIPKETQYF
-	TRBJ2-2	TRBV7-9	-	TGTGCCAGCAGCGAGCCGGGAACAATGACGGGGGAGCTGTTTTTT	CASSEPGTMTGELFF
-	TRBJ1-4	TRBV27	-	TGTGCCAGCAGCTCCGGGACAATTAAGGGTAAACTGTTTTTT	CASSSGTIKGKLFF
-	TRBJ1-5	TRBV7-9	-	TGTGCCAGCAGCTTAGTTGGGGACGGGCAGCCCCAGCATTTT	CASSLVGDGQPQHF
-	TRBJ2-1	TRBV23-1	few	TGCGCCAGCAGTCAATCGAGACGGATCGGTGATGAGCAGTTCTTC	CASSQSRRIGDEQFF
-	TRBJ2-4	TRBV27	-	TGTGCCAGCAGTCCGTGGGCGGACGCCAAAAACATTCAGTACTTC	CASSPWADAKNIQYF
-	TRBJ1-5	TRBV2	few	TGTGCCAGCAGCGTAACAGGGAAGGTGCAGCCCCAGCATTTT	CASSVTGKVQPQHF
-	TRBJ1-6	TRBV6-5	few	TGTGCCAGCAGTTACGGAAGGGGACCCCTCCACTTT	CASSYGRGPLHF
-	TRBJ1-6	TRBV30	-	TGTGCCTGGAGTTTAATTTCACCCCTCCACTTT	CAWSLISPLHF
-	TRBJ1-3	TRBV7-6	once	TGTGCCAGCAGCTTACTTGTCAGAAACTCTGGAAACACCATATATTTT	CASSLLVRNSGNTIYF